This T cell receptor (beta chain) emerged from a study of shared clonotypes between healthy human individuals (TCRdb year 2020). Regarding the research as a whole: A couple of women and a few men aged 18 to 49 years were included in the cohort. To estimate repertoire size and how much clonotypes are shared between individuals, the study performed deep sequencing of blood TCR repertoires from a few healthy adults. To increase sequencing depth and limit assay-specific biases, different laboratories used diverse techniques to prepare libraries and sequence TCR repertoires. Per donor, leukapheresis produced somewhere between about 0.8 and 9 billion PBMCs. What the study reported, not specific to this receptor: Sampling was restricted to blood, and TCR repertoires in tissues likely differ from the TCR repertoires found in blood. Because the study included only a small number of donors, the genetic and exposure-history diversity represented was limited. Based on pairwise subsampling, the degree of clonotype sharing among donors was expected to be affected by sequencing depth.

Using the deep immunoSEQ assay, multiplex PCR amplified TCR CDR3 regions from genomic DNA. Extracted genomic DNA from each cell subset was spread evenly across all wells of several immunoSEQ 96-well plates, with each plate serving as a replicate. Each replicate PCR for unsorted PBMC received roughly 0.3 ug genomic DNA, equal to about 30,000 T cell genomes. Unsorted PBMC genomic DNA was sequenced across ten immunoSEQ deep assay plates. Purified libraries were measured with a Qubit 3.0 fluorometer, size-checked on a Bioanalyzer 2100, and measured again with the KAPA Library Quantification kit. Every immunoSEQ 96-well plate was sequenced on a dedicated single-read 150-cycle Illumina NextSeq 550 flow cell. Processing in the source paper ran as follows. Because the immunoSEQ output included only junctional sequences and no quality scores, the filtering could not be the same as the filtering used for full-length reads. To assign V/J genes and CDR3, sequences were annotated using PyIR, a Python wrapper for IgBLAST v1.9, with IMGT germline references. Reads with weak V/J assignments (E-value above 1e-6), missing CDR3, stop codons, out-of-frame junctions, or ambiguous translated residues were removed. V3J clonotypes were defined as sequences sharing the same inferred V gene, J gene, and CDR3 amino acid sequence. Percentage overlap between repertoires was calculated by dividing the number of shared unique clonotypes by the size of the smaller repertoire. Repertoire richness was assessed with RTK rarefaction, the Chao1 estimator, and Recon v2.1 estimates of unobserved clonotypes. The clones in this table, taken by TCRdb from immuneACCESS, are in-frame only. Not every clone is retained; where verified, under half of the shortfall comes from an unresolved V gene, and the cause of the rest is unknown. Clonal size and the V and J genes are those of that table, whereas D and trimming came from the DNA. This sample is represented by hundreds of thousands of clones; roughly 79% of them were singletons. Around 11% of the sample rests with the top ten.

About this clone: The antigen this receptor binds is unknown. One base away there is no much larger clone; base qualities are not given.

Healthy HIV-negative adults with no recently reported acute infections or vaccinations were included as donors. Every donor was a Caucasian adult living in Nashville, Tennessee, USA. In the unsorted samples, 70 million to 90 million PBMCs were counted, and genomic DNA was extracted using the QIAamp DNA Blood Mini kit. Blood was obtained by leukapheresis, after which PBMCs were separated by Ficoll-Histopaque density gradient centrifugation and cryopreserved in liquid nitrogen vapor phase. V is cut by 3 bases and J by 3 bases, and the space between the germline ends is 9 bases. CDR3 length: 14 amino acids, cysteine to phenylalanine. The only DNA kept is the CDR3, 42 bases in frame from the first base. CDR1 SGHRS and CDR2 YFSETQ were looked up in the germline V gene.

The source is a woman between 35 and 50 years old in good health. Some clones in this sample may be carry-over from other donors' samples. The sample consisted of PBMCs. This chain joins TRBV5-1 to TRBJ2-2, with a weak D call of TRBD1 (6 bases match). The CDR3 region reads CASSSQGDTGELFF. The DNA sequence is TGCGCCAGCAGCTCACAGGGTGACACCGGGGAGCTGTTTTTT.